The rows below give T cell receptor beta chains drawn from one sample of a study of blood T cell repertoires in COVID-19. Some clones are missing from TCRdb's copy, which holds only in-frame ones; the method was immunoSEQ multiplex PCR. The repertoire holds some 200,000 clones, 85% to 90% seen once, with about 4.1% in the top ten. Sequencing was done on a sample of peripheral blood. These TCRs come from a man aged 45-60 years with acute or convalescent COVID-19. Each CDR3 is given with its conserved first and last residue. The order of the fields is J gene, clone size, V gene, D gene, CDR3 DNA, CDR3 protein. D genes are given only for firm matches. For some rows the clone size is stated as once, few or many, or as a class when expanded; others skip it.

J gene: TRBJ2-1; clone size: NA; V gene: TRBV14; D gene: NA; CDR3 DNA: TGTGCCAGCAGCCAGGGAACTCCAGGGTACGAGCAGTTCTTC; CDR3 protein: CASSQGTPGYEQFF
J gene: TRBJ2-3; clone size: NA; V gene: TRBV4-1; D gene: TRBD1; CDR3 DNA: TGCGCCAGCAGCCAACCCATAGGGGACAGGCACCGACCAGATACGCAGTATTTT; CDR3 protein: CASSQPIGDRHRPDTQYF
J gene: TRBJ2-3; clone size: NA; V gene: TRBV5-5; D gene: TRBD1; CDR3 DNA: TGTGCCAGCAGCAAAGGGACAGTCGACACAGATACGCAGTATTTT; CDR3 protein: CASSKGTVDTDTQYF
J gene: TRBJ1-4; clone size: NA; V gene: TRBV20-1; D gene: TRBD1; CDR3 DNA: TGCAGTGCTAGTAGCCCCAACAGGGGGCCCAATGAAAAACTGTTTTTT; CDR3 protein: CSASSPNRGPNEKLFF
J gene: TRBJ2-7; clone size: once; V gene: TRBV10-3; D gene: TRBD1; CDR3 DNA: TGTGCCACCAGCCGGGACAGGGTCTACGAGCAGTACTTC; CDR3 protein: CATSRDRVYEQYF
J gene: TRBJ2-3; clone size: NA; V gene: TRBV6-2/TRBV6-3; D gene: TRBD2; CDR3 DNA: TGTGCCAGCAGTTATCCGGGACTAGCGGAGAGCACAGATACGCAGTATTTT; CDR3 protein: CASSYPGLAESTDTQYF
J gene: TRBJ1-2; clone size: NA; V gene: TRBV5-1; D gene: TRBD1; CDR3 DNA: TGCGCCAGCAGCGACGGACAGGGCGGCGGCTACACCTTC; CDR3 protein: CASSDGQGGGYTF
J gene: TRBJ1-5; clone size: NA; V gene: TRBV30; D gene: TRBD1; CDR3 DNA: TGTGCCTGGAGTGTGACAGGGGCCAGTAATAGCAATCAGCCCCAGCATTTT; CDR3 protein: CAWSVTGASNSNQPQHF
J gene: TRBJ1-1; clone size: once; V gene: TRBV11-3; D gene: NA; CDR3 DNA: TGTGCCAGCAGCCCCGGGATCAACACTGAAGCTTTCTTT; CDR3 protein: CASSPGINTEAFF
J gene: TRBJ1-5; clone size: NA; V gene: TRBV7-8; D gene: TRBD1; CDR3 DNA: TGTGCCAGCAGCTTAAAGGGGGCGGGTCAGCCCCAGCATTTT; CDR3 protein: CASSLKGAGQPQHF
J gene: TRBJ2-2; clone size: once; V gene: TRBV10-1; D gene: NA; CDR3 DNA: TGCGCCAGTGAACAGAACACCGGGGAGCTGTTTTTT; CDR3 protein: CASEQNTGELFF
J gene: TRBJ2-1; clone size: NA; V gene: TRBV7-3; D gene: TRBD2; CDR3 DNA: TGTGCCAGCAGCTTAAAGTATCAAGCGGGGATCTACAATGAGCAGTTCTTC; CDR3 protein: CASSLKYQAGIYNEQFF
J gene: TRBJ2-3; clone size: NA; V gene: TRBV27; D gene: NA; CDR3 DNA: TGTGCCAGCAGCGTACAGGGTCCAAGCACAGATACGCAGTATTTT; CDR3 protein: CASSVQGPSTDTQYF
J gene: TRBJ1-2; clone size: NA; V gene: TRBV5-6; D gene: TRBD1; CDR3 DNA: TGTGCCAGCAGCTTAGACAGGGCTTATGGCTACACCTTC; CDR3 protein: CASSLDRAYGYTF
J gene: TRBJ2-5; clone size: NA; V gene: TRBV5-1; D gene: TRBD2; CDR3 DNA: TGCGCCAGCACCTTGGTTAGCGGGACGTACCAAGAGACCCAGTACTTC; CDR3 protein: CASTLVSGTYQETQYF
J gene: TRBJ1-2; clone size: NA; V gene: TRBV7-9; D gene: NA; CDR3 DNA: TGTGCCAGCAGCTACGGGTACGACAACTATGGCTACACCTTC; CDR3 protein: CASSYGYDNYGYTF
J gene: TRBJ1-1; clone size: once; V gene: TRBV5-1; D gene: NA; CDR3 DNA: TGCGCCAGCAGCCCGGTCATGAACACTGAAGCTTTCTTT; CDR3 protein: CASSPVMNTEAFF
J gene: TRBJ2-1; clone size: NA; V gene: TRBV2; D gene: TRBD2; CDR3 DNA: TGTGCCAGCAGGGCGGGGGGCCACAATGAGCAGTTCTTC; CDR3 protein: CASRAGGHNEQFF
J gene: TRBJ1-5; clone size: NA; V gene: TRBV12-3/TRBV12-4; D gene: NA; CDR3 DNA: TGTGCCAGCAGCAGGGCCAATCAGCCCCAGCATTTT; CDR3 protein: CASSRANQPQHF
J gene: TRBJ2-7; clone size: once; V gene: TRBV18; D gene: NA; CDR3 DNA: TGTGCCAGCTCACCACGAGGCAGGGTTTACGAGCAGTACTTC; CDR3 protein: CASSPRGRVYEQYF
J gene: TRBJ1-1; clone size: NA; V gene: TRBV12-3/TRBV12-4; D gene: NA; CDR3 DNA: TGTGCCAGCAGTTTAACGGCAGGTGAAGCTTTCTTT; CDR3 protein: CASSLTAGEAFF
J gene: TRBJ1-6; clone size: once; V gene: TRBV5-1; D gene: NA; CDR3 DNA: TGCGCCAGCACCCTAGAGGCGACAGCTCCCCTCCACTTT; CDR3 protein: CASTLEATAPLHF
J gene: TRBJ2-3; clone size: NA; V gene: TRBV2; D gene: TRBD1; CDR3 DNA: TGTGCCAGCAGTCGGACAGGTGCCCTTGGGACAGATACGCAGTATTTT; CDR3 protein: CASSRTGALGTDTQYF
J gene: TRBJ2-6; clone size: NA; V gene: TRBV18; D gene: NA; CDR3 DNA: TGTGCCAGCTCACCCACCGCAAACTTCTCACCTGGGGCCAACGTCCTGACTTTC; CDR3 protein: CASSPTANFSPGANVLTF
J gene: TRBJ2-7; clone size: NA; V gene: TRBV6-5; D gene: NA; CDR3 DNA: TGTGCCAGCAGACTCGAGGGCAAAGGTAGTTCCGAGCAGTACTTC; CDR3 protein: CASRLEGKGSSEQYF
J gene: TRBJ1-2; clone size: NA; V gene: TRBV29-1; D gene: NA; CDR3 DNA: TGCAGCGTTGACAAAAACTATGGCTACACCTTC; CDR3 protein: CSVDKNYGYTF
J gene: TRBJ1-6; clone size: NA; V gene: TRBV6-5; D gene: TRBD1; CDR3 DNA: TGTGCCAGCAGTTACTCCGGGACAGGGACTTCACCCCTCCACTTT; CDR3 protein: CASSYSGTGTSPLHF
J gene: TRBJ1-1; clone size: NA; V gene: TRBV30; D gene: TRBD1; CDR3 DNA: TGTGCCTGGAGTGTACGCTTACAGGGGACTGAAGCTTTCTTT; CDR3 protein: CAWSVRLQGTEAFF
J gene: TRBJ2-5; clone size: once; V gene: TRBV19; D gene: TRBD1; CDR3 DNA: TGTGCCAGTAGGGGACAGCAAGAGACCCAGTACTTC; CDR3 protein: CASRGQQETQYF
J gene: TRBJ1-5; clone size: NA; V gene: TRBV16; D gene: TRBD1; CDR3 DNA: TGTGCCAGCAGCCAAGACAGGGGAAACAATCAGCCCCAGCATTTT; CDR3 protein: CASSQDRGNNQPQHF
J gene: TRBJ2-3; clone size: NA; V gene: TRBV7-2; D gene: NA; CDR3 DNA: TGTGCCAGCAGCCCAATCGGGAGCACAGATACGCAGTATTTT; CDR3 protein: CASSPIGSTDTQYF
J gene: TRBJ2-7; clone size: NA; V gene: TRBV11-2; D gene: TRBD1; CDR3 DNA: TGTGCCAGCAGTTTCCGGGACAGGGGGTCCTACGAGCAGTACTTC; CDR3 protein: CASSFRDRGSYEQYF
J gene: TRBJ2-1; clone size: NA; V gene: TRBV19; D gene: TRBD2; CDR3 DNA: TGTGCCAGTAGTATAACAGAAGCGGGGGGCAAGGAGGGTGAGCAGTTCTTC; CDR3 protein: CASSITEAGGKEGEQFF
J gene: TRBJ1-1; clone size: NA; V gene: TRBV6-5; D gene: NA; CDR3 DNA: TGTGCCAGCAGTTACTCGTGGGGGGTAAGAGCTTTCTTT; CDR3 protein: CASSYSWGVRAFF
J gene: TRBJ1-1; clone size: once; V gene: TRBV15; D gene: TRBD1; CDR3 DNA: TGTGCCACCAGCAGACAGACAGGGGGCACTGAAGCTTTCTTT; CDR3 protein: CATSRQTGGTEAFF
J gene: TRBJ2-2; clone size: few; V gene: TRBV6-5; D gene: NA; CDR3 DNA: TGTGCCAGCAGGTTCGGAGGGGCCGGGGAGCTGTTTTTT; CDR3 protein: CASRFGGAGELFF
J gene: TRBJ1-1; clone size: NA; V gene: TRBV3-1/TRBV3-2; D gene: TRBD1; CDR3 DNA: TGTGCCAGCAGCCTAAGAGGGGGCACAGTGAACACTGAAGCTTTCTTT; CDR3 protein: CASSLRGGTVNTEAFF
J gene: TRBJ1-3; clone size: NA; V gene: TRBV6-5; D gene: TRBD1; CDR3 DNA: TGTGCCAGCAGAAGACAGGGTGCTGGAAACACCATATATTTT; CDR3 protein: CASRRQGAGNTIYF
J gene: TRBJ2-2; clone size: few; V gene: TRBV5-4; D gene: TRBD1; CDR3 DNA: TGTGCCAGCAGCCCCAGACAGGGTCTTTCGGCCGGGGAGCTGTTTTTT; CDR3 protein: CASSPRQGLSAGELFF
J gene: TRBJ2-1; clone size: NA; V gene: TRBV7-3; D gene: TRBD2; CDR3 DNA: TGTGCCAGCAGCGCCGTGGTAGCGGGGATGCACAATGAGCAGTTCTTC; CDR3 protein: CASSAVVAGMHNEQFF
J gene: TRBJ2-7; clone size: NA; V gene: TRBV7-2; D gene: TRBD2; CDR3 DNA: TGTGCCAGCAGCAGGACTAGAGGTTTTGACGAGCAGTACTTC; CDR3 protein: CASSRTRGFDEQYF
J gene: TRBJ1-6; clone size: few; V gene: TRBV3-1/TRBV3-2; D gene: TRBD1; CDR3 DNA: TGTGCCAGCAGCCAGAGGACAGGGGGCTCCTATAATTCACCCCTCCACTTT; CDR3 protein: CASSQRTGGSYNSPLHF
J gene: TRBJ2-2; clone size: NA; V gene: TRBV5-8; D gene: NA; CDR3 DNA: TGTGCCAGCAGCTTTTTCAGGGGGGCCGCCGTCACCGGGGAGCTGTTTTTT; CDR3 protein: CASSFFRGAAVTGELFF
J gene: TRBJ1-2; clone size: NA; V gene: TRBV19; D gene: TRBD1; CDR3 DNA: TGTGCCAGTTCGGAGGGGGCCATTGACTATGGCTACACCTTC; CDR3 protein: CASSEGAIDYGYTF
J gene: TRBJ1-5; clone size: NA; V gene: TRBV6-1; D gene: NA; CDR3 DNA: TGTGCCAGCAGTGAAGCGCGCGGTAATCAGCCCCAGCATTTT; CDR3 protein: CASSEARGNQPQHF
J gene: TRBJ2-2; clone size: NA; V gene: TRBV7-3; D gene: TRBD1; CDR3 DNA: TGTGCCAGCAGCCCAAGACAGGGGTACACCGGGGAGCTGTTTTTT; CDR3 protein: CASSPRQGYTGELFF